A selection of T cell receptor beta chains follows, all from one sample in a study of CD8+CD57+ T cells in acquired aplastic anemia. In TCRdb, the reads were re-called with MiXCR into one record per CDR3 protein. Of about half a million distinct CDR3 sequences listed, more than 25% are singletons. Sequenced input: sorted CD4+, CD8+, or CD8+CD57+ T cells (not recorded which) from PBMCs. These TCRs come from a human donor with aplastic anemia. CDR3s include the opening cysteine and the closing phenylalanine or tryptophan. The D gene is left open where the match is weak. Size is omitted from some rows. Given values are once, few, many or a class for expanded clones.

v_call,d_call,j_call,clone_size,cdr3_aa,cdr3_nt
TRBV7-2,-,TRBJ2-1,many,CASSLSGENEQFF,TGTGCCAGCAGCTTATCTGGGGAGAATGAGCAGTTCTTC
TRBV6-1,-,TRBJ2-2,few,CASKLRLLNTGELFF,TGTGCCAGCAAACTACGGCTATTAAACACCGGGGAGCTGTTTTTT
TRBV10-3,TRBD1,TRBJ1-6,-,CAISEVGTVYNSPLHF,TGTGCCATCAGTGAGGTCGGGACAGTTTATAATTCACCCCTCCACTTT
TRBV7-9,-,TRBJ1-1,many,CASSLAGTRSEAFF,TGTGCCAGCAGCCTAGCCGGGACAAGGTCTGAAGCTTTCTTT
TRBV11-2,TRBD1,TRBJ2-2,few,CASSLGAQGARTGELFF,TGTGCCAGCAGCTTAGGGGCACAGGGGGCGAGGACCGGGGAGCTGTTTTTT
TRBV28,TRBD1,TRBJ1-2,few,CASRDNRGRSYGYTF,TGTGCCAGCAGAGACAACAGGGGGCGGTCTTATGGCTACACCTTC
TRBV10-3,-,TRBJ1-2,-,CAHPTDRGFYGYTF,TGTGCTCATCCCACAGACCGGGGTTTCTATGGCTACACCTTC
TRBV2,-,TRBJ1-1,-,CASSDFPRGAFF,TGTGCCAGCAGTGATTTCCCCCGAGGAGCTTTCTTT
TRBV27,-,TRBJ1-1,few,CASSLESRLRANTEAFF,TGTGCCAGCAGTTTAGAATCGAGACTCAGGGCGAACACTGAAGCTTTCTTT
TRBV25-1,-,TRBJ1-2,-,CASSEGLGYGYTF,TGTGCCAGCAGTGAGGGGCTAGGCTATGGCTACACCTTC
TRBV11-2,-,TRBJ2-2,-,CASSLGSPGTPPGELFF,TGTGCCAGCAGCTTAGGTTCCCCGGGTACCCCTCCCGGGGAGCTGTTTTTT
TRBV11-2,TRBD1,TRBJ1-1,-,CASSGGTGGGTEAFF,TGTGCCAGCAGCGGAGGGACAGGGGGGGGCACTGAAGCTTTCTTT
TRBV10-3,-,TRBJ1-5,-,CASSELTLPNQPQHF,TGTGCCAGCAGTGAACTGACACTTCCCAATCAGCCCCAGCATTTT
TRBV20-1,TRBD2,TRBJ2-1,-,CSARTSGSNNEQFF,TGCAGTGCTAGGACTAGCGGGAGCAACAATGAGCAGTTCTTC
TRBV7-8,-,TRBJ2-7,-,CASSYESRSYEQYF,TGTGCCAGCAGCTACGAGAGCCGCTCCTACGAGCAGTACTTC
TRBV4-2,TRBD2,TRBJ2-7,many,CASSQDRLAGEQYF,TGTGCCAGCAGCCAAGATCGGCTAGCGGGCGAGCAGTACTTC
TRBV4-3,-,TRBJ1-5,-,CASSQEADVGNQPQHF,TGCGCCAGCAGCCAAGAAGCCGACGTTGGCAATCAGCCCCAGCATTTT
TRBV18,-,TRBJ1-5,-,CASSPQGFDQPQHF,TGTGCCAGCTCACCGCAGGGTTTCGATCAGCCCCAGCATTTT
TRBV2,-,TRBJ1-1,many,CASSPRENTEAFF,TGTGCCAGCAGCCCGCGAGAGAACACTGAAGCTTTCTTT
TRBV10-3,-,TRBJ2-3,many,CAIRSPTGPDTQYF,TGTGCCATCAGGTCCCCCACCGGACCCGATACGCAGTATTTT
TRBV10-3,-,TRBJ1-1,once,CAISGGGWSEAFF,TGTGCCATCTCGGGAGGGGGTTGGAGTGAAGCTTTCTTT
TRBV25-1,-,TRBJ1-2,few,CASSGKTGDNYGYTF,TGTGCCAGCAGTGGGAAGACAGGAGATAACTATGGCTACACCTTC
TRBV2,-,TRBJ1-1,-,CASSRGEATEAFF,TGTGCCAGCAGCCGGGGAGAGGCAACTGAAGCTTTCTTT
TRBV7-2,TRBD2,TRBJ2-3,-,CASSFGSGGGTDTQYF,TGTGCCAGCAGCTTTGGTAGCGGGGGAGGCACAGATACGCAGTATTTT